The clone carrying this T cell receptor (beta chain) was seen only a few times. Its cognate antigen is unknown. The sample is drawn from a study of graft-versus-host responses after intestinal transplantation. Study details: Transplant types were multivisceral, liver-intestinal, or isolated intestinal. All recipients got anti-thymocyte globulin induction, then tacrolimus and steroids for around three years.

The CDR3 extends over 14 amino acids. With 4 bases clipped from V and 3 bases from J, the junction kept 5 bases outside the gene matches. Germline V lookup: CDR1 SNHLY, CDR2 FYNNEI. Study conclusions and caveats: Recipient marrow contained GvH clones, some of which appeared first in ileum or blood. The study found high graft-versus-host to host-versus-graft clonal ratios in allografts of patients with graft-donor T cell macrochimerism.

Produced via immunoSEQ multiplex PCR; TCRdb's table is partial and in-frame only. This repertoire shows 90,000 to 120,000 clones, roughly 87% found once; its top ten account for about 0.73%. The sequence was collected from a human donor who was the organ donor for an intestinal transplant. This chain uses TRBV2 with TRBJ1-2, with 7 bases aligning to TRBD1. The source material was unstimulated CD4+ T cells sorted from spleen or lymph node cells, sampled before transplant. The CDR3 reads CASSVNRGYYGYTF. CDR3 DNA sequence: TGTGCCAGCAGTGTTAACAGGGGCTACTATGGCTACACCTTC.